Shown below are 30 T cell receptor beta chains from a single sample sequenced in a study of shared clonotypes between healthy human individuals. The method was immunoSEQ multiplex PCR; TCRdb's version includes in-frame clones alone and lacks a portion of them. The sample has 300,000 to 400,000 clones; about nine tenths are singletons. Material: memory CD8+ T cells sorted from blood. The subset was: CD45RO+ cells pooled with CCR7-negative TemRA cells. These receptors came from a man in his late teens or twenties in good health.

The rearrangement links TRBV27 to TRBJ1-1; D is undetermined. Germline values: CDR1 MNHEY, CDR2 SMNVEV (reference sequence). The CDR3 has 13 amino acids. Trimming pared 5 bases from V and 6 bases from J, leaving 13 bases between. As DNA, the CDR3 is TGTGCCAGCAGTGGCGCGGTTGGCGCTGAAGCTTTCTTT. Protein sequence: CASSGAVGAEAFF.

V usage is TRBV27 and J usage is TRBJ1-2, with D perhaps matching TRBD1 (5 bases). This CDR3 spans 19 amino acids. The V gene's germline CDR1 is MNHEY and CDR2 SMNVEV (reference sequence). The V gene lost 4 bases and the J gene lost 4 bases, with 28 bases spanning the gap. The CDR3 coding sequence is TGTGCCAGCAGTTCCCTCAACCCTACACCCGGACGGGACGTCTATGGCTACACCTTC. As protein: CASSSLNPTPGRDVYGYTF.

CDR3 residues: CASSLTRLVSGGTDTQYF. DNA for the CDR3: TGTGCCAGCAGCTTAACCCGTCTAGTTAGCGGGGGAACAGATACGCAGTATTTT. The genes are TRBV7-3 and TRBJ2-3; the match to TRBD2 covers 9 bases. The CDR3 is made up of 18 amino acids. Per germline, CDR1 SGHTA and CDR2 FQGTGA. The J segment lost 3 bases and the V segment lost 0 bases, leaving 10 bases of the junction unmatched.

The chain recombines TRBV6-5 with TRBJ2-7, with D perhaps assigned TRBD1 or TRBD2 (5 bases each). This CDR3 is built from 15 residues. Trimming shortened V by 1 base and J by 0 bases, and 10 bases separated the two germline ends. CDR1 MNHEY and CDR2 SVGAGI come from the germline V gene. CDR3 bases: TGTGCCAGCAGTTACTTCGGGGCTGGCTCCTACGAGCAGTACTTC. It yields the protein CASSYFGAGSYEQYF.

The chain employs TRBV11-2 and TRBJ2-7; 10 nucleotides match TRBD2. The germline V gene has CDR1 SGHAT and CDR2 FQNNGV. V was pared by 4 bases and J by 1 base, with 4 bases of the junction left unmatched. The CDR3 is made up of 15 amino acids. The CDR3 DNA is TGTGCCAGCAGCTCCCCGGGACTAGCGTCCTACGAGCAGTACTTC. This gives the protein CASSSPGLASYEQYF.

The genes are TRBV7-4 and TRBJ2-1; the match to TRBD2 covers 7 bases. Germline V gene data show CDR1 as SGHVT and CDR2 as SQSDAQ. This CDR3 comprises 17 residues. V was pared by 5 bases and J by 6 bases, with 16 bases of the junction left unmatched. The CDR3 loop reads CASSLLDPAGAGNEQFF. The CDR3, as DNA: TGTGCCAGCAGCCTACTTGATCCGGCGGGAGCTGGCAATGAGCAGTTCTTC.

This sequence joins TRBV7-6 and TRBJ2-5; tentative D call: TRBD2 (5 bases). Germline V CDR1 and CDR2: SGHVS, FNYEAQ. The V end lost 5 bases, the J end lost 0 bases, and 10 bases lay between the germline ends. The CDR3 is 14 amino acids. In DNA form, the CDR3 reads TGTGCCAGCAGCACGGACTTGTACCAAGAGACCCAGTACTTC. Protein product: CASSTDLYQETQYF.

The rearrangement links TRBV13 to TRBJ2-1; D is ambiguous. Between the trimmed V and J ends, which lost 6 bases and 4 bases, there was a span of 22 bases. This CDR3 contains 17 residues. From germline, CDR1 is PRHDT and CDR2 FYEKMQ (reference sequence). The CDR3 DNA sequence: TGTGCCAGCAGGGCGTCGACTTGGCCTTCTTCTTACAATGAGCAGTTCTTC. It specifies CASRASTWPSSYNEQFF.

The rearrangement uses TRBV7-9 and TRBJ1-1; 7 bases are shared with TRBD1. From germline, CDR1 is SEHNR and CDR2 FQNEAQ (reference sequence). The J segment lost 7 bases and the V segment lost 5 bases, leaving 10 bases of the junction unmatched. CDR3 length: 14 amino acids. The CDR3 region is CASSVGGGEIEAFF. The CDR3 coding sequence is TGTGCCAGCAGCGTAGGAGGGGGCGAAATTGAAGCTTTCTTT.

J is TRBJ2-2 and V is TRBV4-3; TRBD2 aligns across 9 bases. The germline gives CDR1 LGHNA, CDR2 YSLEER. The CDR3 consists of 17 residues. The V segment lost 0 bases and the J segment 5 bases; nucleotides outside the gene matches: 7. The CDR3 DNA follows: TGCGCCAGCAGCCAAGATTGGGCTAGCGGGAAAACCGGGGAGCTGTTTTTT. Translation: CASSQDWASGKTGELFF.

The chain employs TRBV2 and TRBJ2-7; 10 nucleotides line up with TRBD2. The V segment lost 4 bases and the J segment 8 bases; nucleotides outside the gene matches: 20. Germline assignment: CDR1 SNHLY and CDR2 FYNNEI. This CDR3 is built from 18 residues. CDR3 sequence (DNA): TGTGCCAGCAGTGTTTCTAGCGGGGGCTGGGACCCTGACTCCAAGCAGTACTTC. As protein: CASSVSSGGWDPDSKQYF. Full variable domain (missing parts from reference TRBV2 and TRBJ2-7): EPEVTQTPSHQVTQMGQEVILRCVPISNHLYFYWYRQILGQKVEFLVSFYNNEISEKSEIFDDQFSVERPDGSNFTLKIRSTKLEDSAMYFCASSVSSGGWDPDSKQYFGPGTRLTVT.

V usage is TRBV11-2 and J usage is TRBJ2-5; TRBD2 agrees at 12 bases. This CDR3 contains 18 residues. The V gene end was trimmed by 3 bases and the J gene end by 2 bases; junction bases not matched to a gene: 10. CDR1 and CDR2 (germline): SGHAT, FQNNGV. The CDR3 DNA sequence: TGTGCCAGCAGCTTGGGGACTAGCGGGCACGAAGAACAAGAGACCCAGTACTTC. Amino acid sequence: CASSLGTSGHEEQETQYF.

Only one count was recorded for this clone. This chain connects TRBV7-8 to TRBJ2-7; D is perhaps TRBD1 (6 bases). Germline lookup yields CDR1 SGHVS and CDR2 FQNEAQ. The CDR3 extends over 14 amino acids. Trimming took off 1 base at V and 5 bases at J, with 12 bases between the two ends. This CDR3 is CASSLGGPSDEQYF. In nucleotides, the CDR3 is TGTGCCAGCAGCTTAGGGGGGCCCAGCGACGAGCAGTACTTC.

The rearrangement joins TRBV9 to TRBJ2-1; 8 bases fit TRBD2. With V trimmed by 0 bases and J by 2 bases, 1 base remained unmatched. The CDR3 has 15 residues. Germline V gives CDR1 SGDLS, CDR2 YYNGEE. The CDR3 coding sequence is TGTGCCAGCAGCGTAGACGGGAGGGCCTACAATGAGCAGTTCTTC. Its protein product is CASSVDGRAYNEQFF.

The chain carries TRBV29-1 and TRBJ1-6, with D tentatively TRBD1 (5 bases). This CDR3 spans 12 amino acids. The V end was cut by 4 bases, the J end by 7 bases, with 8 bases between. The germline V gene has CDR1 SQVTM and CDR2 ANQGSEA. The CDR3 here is CSVGGGNSPLHF. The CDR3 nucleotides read TGCAGCGTTGGGGGGGGGAATTCACCCCTCCACTTT.

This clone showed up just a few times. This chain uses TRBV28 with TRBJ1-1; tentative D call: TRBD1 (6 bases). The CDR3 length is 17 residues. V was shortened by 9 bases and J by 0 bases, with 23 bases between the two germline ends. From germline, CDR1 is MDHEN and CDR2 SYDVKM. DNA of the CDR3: TGTGCCAGATTCGCCGGGACAAATGGGGGAATGAACACTGAAGCTTTCTTT. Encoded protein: CARFAGTNGGMNTEAFF.

The CDR3 region is CASSEAVPSGVVAEKLFF. In DNA form, the CDR3 reads TGTGCCAGCAGTGAAGCAGTGCCTTCCGGGGTCGTGGCCGAAAAACTGTTTTTT. The rearrangement joins TRBV6-1 to TRBJ1-4; D remains ambiguous. In germline, CDR1 is MNHNS, CDR2 SASEGT. This CDR3 has 18 amino acids. V was shortened by 0 bases and J by 8 bases, with 22 bases between the two germline ends.

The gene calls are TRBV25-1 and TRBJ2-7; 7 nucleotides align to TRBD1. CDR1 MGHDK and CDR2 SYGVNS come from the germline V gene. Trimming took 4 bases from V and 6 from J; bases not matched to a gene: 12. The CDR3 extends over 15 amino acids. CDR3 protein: CASSGLTGVGTEQYF. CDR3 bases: TGTGCCAGCAGTGGCCTTACAGGGGTGGGGACCGAGCAGTACTTC.

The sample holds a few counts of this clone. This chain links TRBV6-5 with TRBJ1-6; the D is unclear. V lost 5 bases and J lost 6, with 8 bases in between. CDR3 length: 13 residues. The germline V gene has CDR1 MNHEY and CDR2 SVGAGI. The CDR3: CASSPTANSPLHF. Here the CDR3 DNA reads TGTGCCAGCAGTCCCACAGCTAATTCACCCCTCCACTTT.

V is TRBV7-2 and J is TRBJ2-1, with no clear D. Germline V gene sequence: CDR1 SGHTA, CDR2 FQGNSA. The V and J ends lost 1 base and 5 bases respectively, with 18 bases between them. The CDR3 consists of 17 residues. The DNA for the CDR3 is TGTGCCAGCAGCTTAGGTGGCTCCATGTCCCCCGACAATGAGCAGTTCTTC. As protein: CASSLGGSMSPDNEQFF.

CDR3 protein: CASSPLGQHNEQFF. The CDR3 DNA reads as TGTGCCAGCAGTCCACTCGGACAGCACAATGAGCAGTTCTTC. The chain joins TRBV27 to TRBJ2-1, with D perhaps TRBD1 (6 bases). Looked up from germline, CDR1 is MNHEY and CDR2 is SMNVEV (reference sequence). The CDR3 is made up of 14 amino acids. Between the trimmed V and J ends, which lost 5 bases and 5 bases, there was a span of 13 bases.

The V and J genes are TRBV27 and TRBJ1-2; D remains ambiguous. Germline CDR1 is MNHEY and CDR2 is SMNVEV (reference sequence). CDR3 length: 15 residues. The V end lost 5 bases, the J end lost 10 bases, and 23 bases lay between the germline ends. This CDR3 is CASSPAALWDQDYTF. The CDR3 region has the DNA TGTGCCAGCAGTCCCGCGGCCCTATGGGATCAGGACTACACCTTC.

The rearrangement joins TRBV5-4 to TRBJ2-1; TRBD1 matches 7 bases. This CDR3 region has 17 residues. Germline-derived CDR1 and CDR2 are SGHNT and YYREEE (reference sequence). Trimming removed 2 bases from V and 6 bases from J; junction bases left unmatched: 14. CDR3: CASSFETGWSWFNEQFF. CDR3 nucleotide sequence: TGTGCCAGCAGCTTCGAGACAGGGTGGAGTTGGTTCAATGAGCAGTTCTTC.

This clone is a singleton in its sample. CDR3 sequence reads: CASSNIRAKNIQYF. DNA of the CDR3: TGTGCCAGCAGCAATATTAGGGCCAAAAACATTCAGTACTTC. V and J are TRBV7-9 and TRBJ2-4, with unresolved D. The CDR3 length is 14 residues. Per the germline V gene, CDR1 is SEHNR and CDR2 is FQNEAQ (reference sequence). The V gene lost 5 bases and the J gene lost 1 base, with 9 bases spanning the gap.

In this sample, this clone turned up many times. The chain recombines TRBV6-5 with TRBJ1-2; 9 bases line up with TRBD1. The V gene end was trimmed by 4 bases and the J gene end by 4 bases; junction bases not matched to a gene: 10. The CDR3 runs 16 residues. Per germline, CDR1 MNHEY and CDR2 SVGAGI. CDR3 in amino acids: CASSSDPGQGFYGYTF. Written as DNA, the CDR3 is TGTGCCAGCAGTTCCGATCCGGGACAGGGATTCTATGGCTACACCTTC.

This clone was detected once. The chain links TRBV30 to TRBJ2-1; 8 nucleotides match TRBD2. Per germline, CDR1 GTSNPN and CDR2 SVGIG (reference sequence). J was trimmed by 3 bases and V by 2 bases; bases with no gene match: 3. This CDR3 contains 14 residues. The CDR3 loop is CAWSFTSGYNEQFF. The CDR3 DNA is TGTGCCTGGAGTTTTACTAGCGGCTACAATGAGCAGTTCTTC.

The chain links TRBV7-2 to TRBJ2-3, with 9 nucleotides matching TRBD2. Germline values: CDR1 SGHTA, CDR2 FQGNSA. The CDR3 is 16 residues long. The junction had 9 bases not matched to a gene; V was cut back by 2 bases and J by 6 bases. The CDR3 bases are TGTGCCAGCAGCTTATATGCGGGACTAGCTGACGATACGCAGTATTTT. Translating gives CASSLYAGLADDTQYF.

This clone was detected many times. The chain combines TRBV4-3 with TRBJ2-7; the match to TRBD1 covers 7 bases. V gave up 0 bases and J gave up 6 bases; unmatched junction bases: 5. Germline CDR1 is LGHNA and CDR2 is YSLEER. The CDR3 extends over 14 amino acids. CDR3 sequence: CASSQDTGTAEQYF. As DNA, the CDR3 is TGCGCCAGCAGCCAAGACACTGGGACAGCCGAGCAGTACTTC.

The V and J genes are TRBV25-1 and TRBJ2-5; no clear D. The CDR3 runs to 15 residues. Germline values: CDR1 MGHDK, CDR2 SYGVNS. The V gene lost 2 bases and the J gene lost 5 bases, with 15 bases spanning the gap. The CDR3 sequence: CASSEGQAPYETQYF. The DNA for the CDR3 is TGTGCCAGCAGTGAAGGGCAGGCTCCATATGAGACCCAGTACTTC.

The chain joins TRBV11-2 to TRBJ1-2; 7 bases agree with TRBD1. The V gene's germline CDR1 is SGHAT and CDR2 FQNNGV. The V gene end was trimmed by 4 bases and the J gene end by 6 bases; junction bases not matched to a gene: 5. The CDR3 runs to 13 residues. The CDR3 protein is CASSSGGEHGYTF. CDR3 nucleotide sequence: TGTGCCAGCAGCTCAGGGGGTGAGCATGGCTACACCTTC.